This entry lists 8 T cell receptor beta chains sequenced from one sample in a study of CD8 T cells in ankylosing spondylitis. TCRdb reprocessed the 5' RACE reads via MiXCR and lists one record per CDR3 protein. Of 250,000 or so distinct CDR3 sequences listed, about 10% are singletons. Sequencing used blood, either unsorted or a sorted T cell fraction (not recorded which). The receptors stem from a male donor with ankylosing spondylitis or in good health (not recorded which).

This clonotype was seen many times. CDR3 protein: CASTGPGQKNIQYF. The CDR3 nucleotides are TGTGCCAGCACGGGGCCCGGACAGAAAAACATTCAGTACTTC. The chain uses TRBV27 and TRBJ2-4, with a weak D call TRBD1 (6 bases). The CDR3 totals 14 residues. The V gene's germline CDR1 is MNHEY and CDR2 SMNVEV (reference sequence). The V end lost 7 bases, the J end lost 4 bases, and 14 bases lay between the germline ends.

This clonotype was seen ten or more times. The V gene is TRBV6-6, the J gene TRBJ1-6; D is undetermined. CDR1 and CDR2 (germline): MNHNY, SVGAGI (reference sequence). CDR3 length equals 12 residues. V dropped 2 bases and J dropped 7 bases, with 3 bases sitting between them. This chain's CDR3 is CASSYPNSPLHF. CDR3 DNA sequence: TGTGCCAGCAGTTACCCGAATTCACCCCTCCACTTT.

This sequence joins TRBV4-2 and TRBJ2-2, with D perhaps being TRBD1 or TRBD2 (5 bases each). This CDR3 spans 17 amino acids. The V end was cut by 1 base, the J end by 4 bases, with 16 bases between. Germline-derived CDR1 and CDR2 are LGHNA and YNFKEQ. The CDR3 bases are TGTGCCAGCAGCCAAGGGGGCCTAGCCGGAACCACCGGGGAGCTGTTTTTT. Protein product: CASSQGGLAGTTGELFF.

This clonotype occurred many times. This chain links TRBV12-3 or TRBV12-4 with TRBJ2-7, with TRBD1 matching 10 bases. There are 17 residues in the CDR3. V was clipped by 5 bases and J by 2 bases; unmatched bases: 12. CDR3 sequence: CASSPRGLDRGPYEQYF. CDR3 sequence (DNA): TGTGCCAGCAGTCCTAGAGGGCTCGACAGGGGGCCCTACGAGCAGTACTTC.

There are many counts of this clonotype. V usage is TRBV10-1 and J usage is TRBJ2-3; 9 nucleotides match TRBD1. V trimming: 3 bases; J trimming: 3 bases; junction bases outside the gene matches: 4. Germline CDR1 WNHNN, CDR2 SYGVQD (reference sequence). The CDR3 covers 15 residues. The CDR3, as DNA: TGCGCCAGCAGTGAAGGGACAGGGATGACAGATACGCAGTATTTT. As protein: CASSEGTGMTDTQYF.

In this sample, this clonotype turned up many times. The chain joins TRBV25-1 to TRBJ1-1; D is perhaps TRBD1 (5 bases). Germline V CDR1 and CDR2: MGHDK, SYGVNS. This CDR3 has 14 amino acids. Trimming took 3 bases from V and 1 from J, leaving 9 bases between them. In nucleotides, the CDR3 is TGTGCCAGCAGTGATGGGACGTCGAACACTGAAGCTTTCTTT. Encoded protein: CASSDGTSNTEAFF.

This clonotype showed up many times. This rearrangement joins TRBV4-1 to TRBJ2-2; D might be TRBD1 (5 bases). Trimming shortened V by 1 base and J by 7 bases, and 13 bases separated the two germline ends. The CDR3 consists of 15 residues. Germline CDR1 and CDR2: MGHRA and YSYEKL. The CDR3 bases are TGCGCCAGCAGCCAAGCGCAGGGTATTGTCGGGGAGCTGTTTTTT. It yields the protein CASSQAQGIVGELFF.

This clonotype was seen at least ten times. This chain joins TRBV11-2 and TRBJ2-1; 7 bases fit TRBD2. The CDR3 contains 14 residues. V gave up 11 bases and J gave up 3 bases; unmatched junction bases: 10. In germline, CDR1 is SGHAT, CDR2 FQNNGV. The CDR3 DNA reads TGTGCCTGCCGGGGAACTAGCGTCTACAATGAGCAGTTCTTC. Amino acid sequence: CACRGTSVYNEQFF.